One and the same sample provided the 13 T cell receptor beta chains below, sequenced in a study of memory CD4+ T cells and cytomegalovirus serostatus. The sort gate was single viable CD3+CD4+CD8-CD45RO+ cells for memory CD4+ T cells. The protocol was immunoSEQ multiplex PCR, while the TCRdb copy is restricted to in-frame clones and leaves out a portion. The sample shows 40,000 to 45,000 clones, around 80% of them seen only once. Sequenced material: memory CD4+ T cells from blood. The receptors originated from an adult in good health and CMV-seronegative.

The gene calls are TRBV30 and TRBJ2-2, with D unresolved. The CDR3 is 13 residues long. In germline, CDR1 is GTSNPN, CDR2 SVGIG (reference sequence). Between the trimmed V and J ends, which lost 0 bases and 7 bases, there was a span of 9 bases. CDR3 coding DNA: TGTGCCTGGAGTGTACGAGACGGCGGGGAGCTGTTTTTT. Translating gives CAWSVRDGGELFF.

This clone showed up just a few times. This chain joins TRBV19 and TRBJ2-3; D assignment may be TRBD1 or TRBD2 (5 bases each). Germline values: CDR1 LNHDA, CDR2 SQIVND (reference sequence). Deletions cut 5 bases from V and 1 base from J, with 16 bases between. This CDR3 spans 16 amino acids. CDR3 residues: CASSVGTALGTDTQYF. The CDR3 DNA follows: TGTGCCAGTAGTGTGGGGACCGCATTAGGCACAGATACGCAGTATTTT.

This clone appeared a few times. This chain connects TRBV6-1 to TRBJ1-3; D not certain. The CDR3 sequence is 13 residues long. CDR1 and CDR2 from the germline V gene are MNHNS and SASEGT. Trimming removed 6 bases at V and 4 bases at J, with 10 bases between. This CDR3 reads CASRHNSGNTIYF. In nucleotides, the CDR3 is TGTGCCAGCAGACACAATTCCGGAAACACCATATATTTT.

V and J are TRBV2 and TRBJ1-6; D is uncertain. The CDR3 length is 15 residues. The germline V gene encodes CDR1 SNHLY and CDR2 FYNNEI. V was pared by 10 bases and J by 7 bases, with 20 bases between. DNA for the CDR3: TGTGCCAACCAAAGACCGCTATCGGGGAATTCACCCCTCCACTTT. Its protein is CANQRPLSGNSPLHF.

The J gene is TRBJ2-5, the V gene TRBV2; the D call may be TRBD1 or TRBD2 (6 bases each). Trimming removed 5 bases from V and 5 bases from J, with 12 bases in between. Looked up from germline, CDR1 is SNHLY and CDR2 is FYNNEI. This CDR3 is 13 amino acids long. The CDR3 nucleotides read TGTGCCAGCAGTTCGATAGGGGGGGAGACCCAGTACTTC. It encodes CASSSIGGETQYF.

CDR3 sequence reads: CASSRGYEQYF. Here the CDR3 DNA reads TGTGCCAGCAGCCGCGGCTACGAGCAGTACTTC. The rearrangement uses TRBV6-5 and TRBJ2-7; D unclear. The ends were cut back, 6 bases at V and 3 bases at J, with 6 bases in the middle. The CDR3 covers 11 residues. Germline loops: CDR1 MNHEY, CDR2 SVGAGI.

Here the CDR3 reads CASSIWDRNEKLFF. In DNA form, the CDR3 reads TGTGCCAGTAGTATCTGGGACAGAAATGAAAAACTGTTTTTT. The gene calls are TRBV19 and TRBJ1-4, with 7 bases identical to TRBD1. Germline V CDR1 and CDR2: LNHDA, SQIVND (reference sequence). This CDR3 region has 14 residues. Trimming cost V 3 bases and J 5 bases; bases outside gene matches: 3.

The chain is built from TRBV30 and TRBJ1-5; 12 nucleotides agree with TRBD1. Germline lookup yields CDR1 GTSNPN and CDR2 SVGIG (reference sequence). This CDR3 has 19 amino acids. The J segment lost 1 base and the V segment lost 2 bases, leaving 12 bases of the junction unmatched. This chain's CDR3 is CAWSSAGTGGVRSNQPQHF. The CDR3 nucleotides are TGTGCCTGGAGTTCAGCCGGGACAGGGGGCGTTCGGAGCAATCAGCCCCAGCATTTT.

The V call is TRBV5-4, the J call TRBJ2-7; maybe TRBD1 (6 bases). Germline loops: CDR1 SGHNT, CDR2 YYREEE (reference sequence). The CDR3 length is 16 residues. Deletions cut 5 bases from V and 4 bases from J, with 22 bases between. The CDR3 protein is CASSPRGRGKVYEQYF. Here the CDR3 DNA reads TGTGCCAGCAGTCCCCGGGGCAGGGGCAAGGTATACGAGCAGTACTTC.

The V gene is TRBV7-8, the J gene TRBJ1-1, with 8 bases matching TRBD1. This CDR3 region has 15 residues. Germline values: CDR1 SGHVS, CDR2 FQNEAQ. J lost 11 bases, V lost 5 bases, and 16 bases had no gene match. The DNA of the CDR3 is TGTGCCAGCAGCCTGGGGAGACAGGGGTCCCCTGGGGCTTTCTTT. This sequence encodes CASSLGRQGSPGAFF. Together with reference TRBV7-8 and TRBJ1-1, the CDR3 gives the full variable domain: GAGVSQSPRYKVAKRGQDVALRCDPISGHVSLFWYQQALGQGPEFLTYFQNEAQLDKSGLPSDRFFAERPEGSVSTLKIQRTQQEDSAVYLCASSLGRQGSPGAFFGQGTRLTVV.

V gene TRBV7-7 combines with J gene TRBJ2-2; D unresolved. The length of the CDR3 is 14 residues. The V and J ends lost 1 base and 6 bases respectively, with 9 bases between them. Germline V lookup: CDR1 SSHAT, CDR2 FNYEAQ (reference sequence). In nucleotides, the CDR3 is TGTGCCAGCAGCTTAGGGCCGGCGGCCGGGGAGCTGTTTTTT. It specifies CASSLGPAAGELFF.

The chain recombines TRBV4-2 with TRBJ2-3, with 13 bases identical to TRBD2. The CDR3 has 18 residues. Trimming removed 0 bases from V and 0 bases from J; junction bases left unmatched: 3. In germline, CDR1 is LGHNA, CDR2 YNFKEQ. For the CDR3, the DNA is TGTGCCAGCAGCCAAGACGGGACTAGCGGGGATAGCACAGATACGCAGTATTTT. Translating gives CASSQDGTSGDSTDTQYF.

This chain uses TRBV11-3 with TRBJ2-5; 13 nucleotides align to TRBD2. The J segment lost 3 bases and the V segment lost 0 bases, leaving 1 base of the junction unmatched. There are 16 residues in the CDR3. From germline, CDR1 is SGHNT and CDR2 YENEEA. The DNA of the CDR3 is TGTGCCAGCAGCTTAGAGGGACTAGCGGGGAAAGAGACCCAGTACTTC. It specifies CASSLEGLAGKETQYF.